The 11 T cell receptor beta chains given below trace back to one sample, sequenced in a study of blood T cell repertoires in COVID-19. Clones were sequenced by immunoSEQ multiplex PCR, and TCRdb holds only the in-frame ones, with some missing. The table has fewer than 300,000 clones, 85% seen once; the top ten hold 2% to 3%. Sequencing input: PBMCs or T cells enriched from blood (not recorded which). Receptor source: a woman aged 45 to 65 who had recovered from COVID-19.

This clone has just one count. The chain uses TRBV19 and TRBJ1-5, with 9 bases identical to TRBD1. V dropped 3 bases and J dropped 7; count of bases not matched to a gene: 10. Germline CDR1 reads LNHDA; CDR2 reads SQIVND (reference sequence). The CDR3 covers 16 residues. CDR3 sequence reads: CASSIVGTGYRQPQHF. The DNA of the CDR3 is TGTGCCAGTAGTATCGTCGGGACAGGGTATAGACAGCCCCAGCATTTT.

The CDR3 loop reads CASSPKAGGYGYTF. Here the CDR3 DNA reads TGTGCCAGCAGCCCCAAGGCGGGCGGCTATGGCTACACCTTC. V usage is TRBV3-1 (or the pseudogene TRBV3-2) and J usage is TRBJ1-2; D remains ambiguous. From germline, CDR1 is LGHDT and CDR2 YNNKEL (reference sequence). The V end was cut by 4 bases, the J end by 4 bases, with 13 bases between. This CDR3 comprises 14 residues.

The chain recombines TRBV7-9 with TRBJ2-2; perhaps TRBD2 as D (5 bases). Germline loops: CDR1 SEHNR, CDR2 FQNEAQ (reference sequence). Trimming pared 4 bases from V and 1 base from J, leaving 19 bases between. The CDR3 has 18 amino acids. The CDR3 nucleotides read TGTGCCAGCAGCTCTAGCCGGCTAGAGCCCGAGAACACCGGGGAGCTGTTTTTT. Protein: CASSSSRLEPENTGELFF.

The chain recombines TRBV6-2 or TRBV6-3 with TRBJ1-1; perhaps TRBD1 as D (5 bases). Trimming left V 2 bases short and J 4 bases short, with 11 bases between. Germline assignment: CDR1 MNHEY and CDR2 SVGEGT. The CDR3 runs 14 residues. The CDR3 DNA sequence: TGTGCCAGCAGTTACGTTGGGGCGAGCACTGAAGCTTTCTTT. Translating gives CASSYVGASTEAFF.

V and J are TRBV7-2 and TRBJ2-5, with D perhaps matching TRBD2 (6 bases). The germline V gene has CDR1 SGHTA and CDR2 FQGNSA. CDR3 size: 15 residues. V lost 1 base and J 4 bases, leaving 13 bases between the germline ends. In nucleotides, the CDR3 is TGTGCCAGCAGCTTAGTGACGGGAGTAACAGAGACCCAGTACTTC. Protein sequence: CASSLVTGVTETQYF. Full variable domain (outside the CDR3, taken from reference TRBV7-2 and TRBJ2-5): GAGVSQSPSNKVTEKGKDVELRCDPISGHTALYWYRQSLGQGLEFLIYFQGNSAPDKSGLPSDRFSAERTGGSVSTLTIQRTQQEDSAVYLCASSLVTGVTETQYFGPGTRLLVL.

The CDR3 reads CASSGLELSSTDTQYF. The DNA of the CDR3 is TGTGCCAGCAGTGGGTTGGAACTATCTAGCACAGATACGCAGTATTTT. The J gene is TRBJ2-3, the V gene TRBV6-1; D gene uncertain. The V gene's germline CDR1 is MNHNS and CDR2 SASEGT. This CDR3 has 16 residues. Trimming removed 4 bases from V and 0 bases from J, with 14 bases in between.

The rearrangement joins TRBV5-6 to TRBJ1-4; 8 bases align to TRBD1. CDR1 is SGHDT, CDR2 YYEEEE, per germline. The CDR3 length is 15 residues. The ends lost 5 bases at V and 8 bases at J; junction bases unmatched: 11. CDR3 nucleotides: TGTGCCAGCAGTGAGGACAGGGAAGTTAGCGAAAAACTGTTTTTT. Translation: CASSEDREVSEKLFF.

V is TRBV14 and J is TRBJ1-3; 7 bases align to TRBD1. There are 16 residues in the CDR3. The V gene end was trimmed by 0 bases and the J gene end by 4 bases; junction bases not matched to a gene: 6. The germline CDR1 and CDR2 sequences are SGHDN and FVKESK. The CDR3 sequence: CASSQEKGAKGNTIYF. The CDR3, as DNA: TGTGCCAGCAGCCAAGAAAAGGGGGCAAAAGGAAACACCATATATTTT.

The V gene is TRBV9, the J gene TRBJ2-2; D unclear. Germline CDR1 SGDLS, CDR2 YYNGEE. V was pared by 0 bases and J by 0 bases, with 3 bases between. The CDR3 has 14 amino acids. The CDR3 spells CASSVASNTGELFF. CDR3 sequence (DNA): TGTGCCAGCAGCGTAGCCTCGAACACCGGGGAGCTGTTTTTT.

The chain has TRBV19 and TRBJ2-1; tentative D call: TRBD1 (6 bases). Germline values: CDR1 LNHDA, CDR2 SQIVND (reference sequence). With 5 bases removed from V and 2 bases from J, the gap between germline ends came to 13 bases. This CDR3 is built from 15 residues. The CDR3 is CASSPAGAPYNEQFF. CDR3 in DNA: TGTGCCAGTAGTCCTGCAGGGGCCCCCTACAATGAGCAGTTCTTC.

The rearrangement links TRBV18 to TRBJ1-2, with 7 bases lining up with TRBD1. Germline V gene data show CDR1 as KGHSH and CDR2 as LQKENI. The length of the CDR3 is 15 residues. V gave up 4 bases and J gave up 6 bases; unmatched junction bases: 11. CDR3 protein: CASSRQEGAVNGYTF. The CDR3 DNA reads as TGTGCCAGCTCACGCCAGGAGGGGGCGGTGAATGGCTACACCTTC. The full variable domain, its missing parts supplied by reference TRBV18 and TRBJ1-2, is NAGVMQNPRHLVRRRGQEARLRCSPMKGHSHVYWYRQLPEEGLKFMVYLQKENIIDESGMPKERFSAEFPKEGPSILRIQQVVRGDSAAYFCASSRQEGAVNGYTFGSGTRLTVV.